This T cell receptor beta chain was recorded in a study of CD8 T cells in ankylosing spondylitis. Study results and caveats: What appeared characteristic of ankylosing spondylitis blood was a TCR beta motif of eight highly homologous variants.

MiXCR, run by TCRdb on the 5' RACE reads, gives a single entry per CDR3 protein. The sample consists of hundreds of thousands of distinct CDR3 sequences, 12% of them appearing once. Germline V CDR1 and CDR2: MGHDK, SYGVNS. CDR3 length: 14 amino acids. With 0 bases clipped from V and 5 bases from J, the junction kept 4 bases outside the gene matches. In the case of this clonotype: The antigen is not known.

V gene TRBV25-1 combines with J gene TRBJ2-7, with 7 positions matching TRBD2. The source is a male donor with ankylosing spondylitis. Sample: blood, either unsorted or a sorted T cell fraction (not recorded which). CDR3 protein: CASSEYGGSDEQYF. The CDR3 DNA reads TGTGCCAGCAGTGAATACGGGGGGTCCGACGAGCAGTACTTC.